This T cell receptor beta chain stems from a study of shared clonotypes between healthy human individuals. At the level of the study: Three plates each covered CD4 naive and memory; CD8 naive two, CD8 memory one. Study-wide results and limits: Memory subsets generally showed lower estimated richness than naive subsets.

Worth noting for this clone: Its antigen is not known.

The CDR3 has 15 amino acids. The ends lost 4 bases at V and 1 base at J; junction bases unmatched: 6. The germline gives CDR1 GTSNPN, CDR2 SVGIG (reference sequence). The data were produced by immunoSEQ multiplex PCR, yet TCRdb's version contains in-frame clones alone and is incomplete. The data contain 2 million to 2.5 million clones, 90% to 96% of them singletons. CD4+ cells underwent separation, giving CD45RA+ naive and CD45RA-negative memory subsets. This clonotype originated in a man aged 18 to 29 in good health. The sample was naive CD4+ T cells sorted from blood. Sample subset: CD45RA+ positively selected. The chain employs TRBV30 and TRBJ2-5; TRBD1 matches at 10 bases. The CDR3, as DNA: TGTGCCTGGACACCGGGACAGGGGTTCCAAGAGACCCAGTACTTC. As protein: CAWTPGQGFQETQYF.